Shown below are 30 T cell receptor beta chains from a single sample sequenced in a study of blood T cells in healthy people across ages. A second about 6 to 12 cycle PCR used barcoded and J-beta primers. MiXCR, applied by TCRdb to the 5' RACE reads, yields one record per CDR3 protein. The data hold under 1,100,000 distinct CDR3 sequences, with 20% to 25% observed a single time. This sample also appeared in a second study, on T cells of mothers and their children.

Sequenced material: blood. The receptor set was obtained from a girl aged 2-15 years in good health.

This clonotype was counted between two and nine times. V usage is TRBV4-2 and J usage is TRBJ2-1, with D perhaps matching TRBD2 (5 bases). The CDR3 sequence is 18 residues long. V was trimmed by 0 bases and J by 6 bases, leaving 21 bases between them. CDR1 and CDR2 from the germline V gene are LGHNA and YNFKEQ. The CDR3, as DNA: TGTGCCAGCAGCCAAGACGTCCGGGGATGGGGTCCTAGCAATGAGCAGTTCTTC. Translating it yields CASSQDVRGWGPSNEQFF.

This clonotype has a handful of counts. The chain couples TRBV20-1 to TRBJ1-1; D gene ambiguous. Trimming took off 6 bases at V and 1 base at J, with 12 bases between the two ends. CDR1 is DFQATT and CDR2 is SNEGSKA in the germline V gene (reference sequence). The CDR3 spans 13 residues. CDR3 DNA: TGCAGTGCGCGACGGGTCGGGAACACTGAAGCTTTCTTT. This gives the protein CSARRVGNTEAFF.

This clonotype has more than one count but fewer than ten. V usage is TRBV11-2 and J usage is TRBJ2-7; D remains ambiguous. The CDR3 consists of 14 residues. Per germline, CDR1 SGHAT and CDR2 FQNNGV. Trimming stripped 2 bases from V and 0 bases from J, with 8 bases between. CDR3 in amino acids: CASSLIYLSYEQYF. The DNA of the CDR3 is TGTGCCAGCAGCTTAATCTACCTCTCCTACGAGCAGTACTTC.

This clonotype was seen more than once but under ten times. The chain links TRBV12-3 or TRBV12-4 to TRBJ2-3; 9 bases align to TRBD1. V dropped 6 bases and J dropped 2; count of bases not matched to a gene: 24. The CDR3 consists of 21 residues. CDR3 sequence reads: CASRAQIVPGQGMGSTDTQYF. In nucleotides, the CDR3 is TGTGCCAGCAGGGCCCAAATAGTCCCGGGACAGGGAATGGGGTCCACAGATACGCAGTATTTT.

V and J are TRBV27 and TRBJ2-6; no clear D gene. V dropped 8 bases and J dropped 0 bases, with 11 bases sitting between them. Germline CDR1 reads MNHEY; CDR2 reads SMNVEV (reference sequence). The CDR3 totals 15 residues. The CDR3 DNA follows: TGTGCCAGCCAGAGCTACTCCTCTGGGGCCAACGTCCTGACTTTC. It yields the protein CASQSYSSGANVLTF.

The chain has TRBV12-3 or TRBV12-4 and TRBJ1-4; D call uncertain. This CDR3 has 14 residues. V was trimmed by 3 bases and J by 7 bases, leaving 12 bases between them. DNA for the CDR3: TGTGCCAGCAGTTTTGGTCGCGGGAGTGAAAAACTGTTTTTT. Translated: CASSFGRGSEKLFF.

This clonotype was detected a few times. V usage is TRBV5-1 and J usage is TRBJ2-1, with 7 nucleotides matching TRBD1. The length of the CDR3 is 17 residues. Germline trimming cut 5 bases from V and 0 bases from J; bases unmatched to any gene: 11. Germline lookup yields CDR1 SGHRS and CDR2 YFSETQ. The CDR3 DNA follows: TGCGCCAGCAGTAGGGGGCCCGACAGCAGCTCCTACAATGAGCAGTTCTTC. This translates into CASSRGPDSSSYNEQFF. Complete variable domain (other parts from reference TRBV5-1 and TRBJ2-1): KAGVTQTPRYLIKTRGQQVTLSCSPISGHRSVSWYQQTPGQGLQFLFEYFSETQRNKGNFPGRFSGRQFSNSRSEMNVSTLELGDSALYLCASSRGPDSSSYNEQFFGPGTRLTVL.

This chain joins TRBV5-6 and TRBJ1-5, with a possible D match to TRBD1 (5 bases). The CDR3 extends over 14 amino acids. Germline CDR1 and CDR2: SGHDT and YYEEEE. V gave up 4 bases and J gave up 6 bases, with 14 bases separating them. CDR3 nucleotide sequence: TGTGCCAGCAGCAGGGGCAGGTTCTCTCAGCCCCAGCATTTT. Encoded protein: CASSRGRFSQPQHF. The full variable domain, with the rest looked up from reference TRBV5-6 and TRBJ1-5, is DAGVTQSPTHLIKTRGQQVTLRCSPKSGHDTVSWYQQALGQGPQFIFQYYEEEERQRGNFPDRFSGHQFPNYSSELNVNALLLGDSALYLCASSRGRFSQPQHFGDGTRLSIL.

In this sample, this clonotype turned up many times. The gene calls are TRBV12-3 or TRBV12-4 and TRBJ2-5, with TRBD2 as a possible D gene (5 bases). Trimming pared 6 bases from V and 0 bases from J, leaving 8 bases between. The CDR3 extends over 13 amino acids. DNA of the CDR3: TGTGCCAGCAGCCTCGGGAACCAAGAGACCCAGTACTTC. Translation gives CASSLGNQETQYF.

This chain links TRBV29-1 with TRBJ2-3; possible D gene TRBD2, 6 bases. V was trimmed by 6 bases and J by 8 bases, leaving 12 bases between them. CDR3 length: 11 amino acids. Germline V gives CDR1 SQVTM, CDR2 ANQGSEA. The CDR3 sequence is CSVPLGGTQYF. As DNA, the CDR3 is TGCAGCGTCCCCCTGGGGGGTACGCAGTATTTT.

CDR3 DNA: TGTGCCAGCCTGTATTTATGGGGAACTAATGAAAAACTGTTTTTT. This gives the protein CASLYLWGTNEKLFF. J is TRBJ1-4 and V is TRBV6-1, with D uncertain. The CDR3 runs to 15 residues. Per the germline V gene, CDR1 is MNHNS and CDR2 is SASEGT. V lost 8 bases and J 1 base, leaving 14 bases between the germline ends.

The CDR3 sequence: CASSLVPREKLFF. In nucleotides, the CDR3 is TGCGCCAGCAGCCTGGTACCGCGGGAAAAACTGTTTTTT. This chain connects TRBV4-1 to TRBJ1-4; D not resolved. Germline CDR1 reads MGHRA; CDR2 reads YSYEKL. V lost 4 bases and J lost 8, with 11 bases in between. This CDR3 has 13 amino acids.

This clonotype was seen only a few times. The chain is built from TRBV24-1 and TRBJ2-1; D perhaps matches TRBD1 (5 bases). The J call may be incorrect, as the DNA end agrees better with TRBJ2-5. Germline V gene sequence: CDR1 KGHDR, CDR2 SFDVKD. The CDR3 sequence is 14 residues long. The CDR3 spells CATSSKGNQETQYF. CDR3 nucleotides: TGTGCCACCAGTTCCAAGGGGAATCAAGAGACCCAGTACTTC.

This clonotype came up a few times. The chain employs TRBV28 and TRBJ1-4, with 8 nucleotides matching TRBD1. V lost 3 bases and J lost 8; bases outside the gene matches: 5. The CDR3 length is 14 residues. The germline CDR1 and CDR2 sequences are MDHEN and SYDVKM. Here the CDR3 reads CASSLDRVGEKLFF. The CDR3 DNA follows: TGTGCCAGCAGTTTGGACAGGGTAGGGGAAAAACTGTTTTTT.

This clonotype was observed at least ten times. The rearrangement links TRBV29-1 to TRBJ2-7; the D call may be TRBD1 or TRBD2 (5 bases each). Germline V CDR1 and CDR2: SQVTM, ANQGSEA. V was pared by 6 bases and J by 0 bases, with 12 bases between. CDR3 size: 13 residues. CDR3 in DNA: TGCAGCGTCACGGGACGGACCTCCTACGAGCAGTACTTC. Translation gives CSVTGRTSYEQYF.

This chain links TRBV29-1 with TRBJ2-5, with D uncertain. The J call may be faulty, since TRBJ2-1 better matches the DNA end. The germline V gene has CDR1 SQVTM and CDR2 ANQGSEA. The CDR3 runs 13 residues. The CDR3 sequence: CSVVRRWGNEQFF. CDR3 bases: TGCAGCGTTGTCCGGCGGTGGGGTAATGAGCAGTTCTTC.

The V call is TRBV12-3 or TRBV12-4, the J call TRBJ2-5; 7 bases map to TRBD2. Matching the DNA end better, TRBJ2-1 makes the J call doubtful. This CDR3 is built from 16 residues. CDR3 sequence (DNA): TGTGCCAGCAGTTTAAGGGCCGGGACTGGGGGGGATGAGCAGTTCTTC. Protein sequence: CASSLRAGTGGDEQFF.

The sample holds a few counts of this clonotype. The chain combines TRBV6-4 with TRBJ1-5; D is undetermined. The CDR3 has 15 residues. Trimming took off 2 bases at V and 2 bases at J, with 10 bases between the two ends. Per germline, CDR1 MRHNA and CDR2 SNTAGT. CDR3 sequence: CASSDQGKRNQPQHF. CDR3 DNA: TGTGCCAGCAGTGACCAAGGAAAGCGCAATCAGCCCCAGCATTTT.

This clonotype showed up just a few times. The chain employs TRBV14 and TRBJ2-5; no clear D gene. The CDR3 extends over 18 amino acids. V shed 0 bases and J shed 2 bases, with 19 bases lying between them. Germline CDR1 reads SGHDN; CDR2 reads FVKESK. The CDR3 protein is CASSQDLGHMNPQETQYF. The CDR3 nucleotides are TGTGCCAGCAGCCAAGATTTGGGCCACATGAACCCTCAAGAGACCCAGTACTTC.

The rearrangement joins TRBV5-1 to TRBJ2-7; a possible D gene is TRBD1 (5 bases). CDR3 length: 13 amino acids. Trimming left V 6 bases short and J 1 base short, with 11 bases between. Germline V gene sequence: CDR1 SGHRS, CDR2 YFSETQ. CDR3 region: CASKPGISYEQYF. CDR3 nucleotides: TGCGCCAGCAAACCAGGGATTTCCTACGAGCAGTACTTC.

This clonotype was observed a few times. The CDR3 carries no conserved terminal phenylalanine or tryptophan, so it likely arises from a read error. This chain joins TRBV9 and TRBJ2-5, with 8 bases aligning to TRBD1. The J call may be wrong; the DNA end is better matched by TRBJ2-1. The CDR3 contains 16 residues. The germline CDR1 and CDR2 sequences are SGDLS and YYNGEE. CDR3 amino acids: CASSGTTGGRPNGQFL. The CDR3 DNA reads as TGTGCCAGCAGCGGCACTACAGGGGGGCGCCCCAATGGGCAGTTCCTC.

A note on this clonotype: Relative to the germline gene, one junction end is altered; a read error may explain this. The chain carries TRBV29-1 and TRBJ1-4; the D gene is possibly TRBD1 (6 bases). The germline V gene has CDR1 SQVTM and CDR2 ANQGSEA. The CDR3 has 12 amino acids. CDR3 region: CGVQGLDEKLFF. The CDR3, as DNA: TGCGGCGTCCAGGGGCTGGATGAAAAACTGTTTTTT.

The chain links TRBV29-1 to TRBJ1-1; TRBD1 matches at 9 bases. Germline CDR1 reads SQVTM; CDR2 reads ANQGSEA. V dropped 5 bases and J dropped 5; count of bases not matched to a gene: 6. This CDR3 comprises 13 residues. The CDR3 region has the DNA TGCAGCGTTTACGGGACAGGGATAACTGAAGCTTTCTTT. This sequence encodes CSVYGTGITEAFF. Looking up the rest from reference TRBV29-1 and TRBJ1-1 gives the full variable domain: SAVISQKPSRDICQRGTSLTIQCQVDSQVTMMFWYRQQPGQSLTLIATANQGSEATYESGFVIDKFPISRPNLTFSTLTVSNMSPEDSSIYLCSVYGTGITEAFFGQGTRLTVV.

In this sample, this clonotype turned up a few times. As DNA, the CDR3 is TGTGCCAGCAGCCCCGGGGCGATTGGGAGAGAGACCCAGTACTTC. It translates to CASSPGAIGRETQYF. The chain links TRBV7-3 to TRBJ2-5; D tentatively fits TRBD1 or TRBD2 (5 bases each). This CDR3 spans 15 amino acids. Trimming stripped 5 bases from V and 4 bases from J, with 17 bases between. The germline V gene encodes CDR1 SGHTA and CDR2 FQGTGA.

The genes are TRBV18 and TRBJ2-2; 8 nucleotides line up with TRBD1. In germline, CDR1 is KGHSH, CDR2 LQKENI. This CDR3 contains 17 residues. V was pared by 4 bases and J by 4 bases, with 11 bases of the junction left unmatched. CDR3 residues: CASSRIPGTGLTGELFF. CDR3 in DNA: TGTGCCAGCTCACGAATACCAGGGACAGGCCTCACCGGGGAGCTGTTTTTT.

This clonotype has more than one count but fewer than ten. V usage is TRBV28 and J usage is TRBJ1-2; D remains unclear. CDR1 is MDHEN, CDR2 SYDVKM, per germline. V was trimmed by 3 bases and J by 2 bases, leaving 4 bases between them. The CDR3 has 12 residues. CDR3 bases: TGTGCCAGCAGTTTTCTCAACTATGGCTACACCTTC. Its translation is CASSFLNYGYTF.

This clonotype appeared a few times. V is TRBV7-9 and J is TRBJ2-7; possibly TRBD1 for D (5 bases). CDR1 is SEHNR and CDR2 is FQNEAQ in the germline V gene (reference sequence). This CDR3 has 14 residues. The V gene lost 5 bases and the J gene lost 7 bases, with 18 bases spanning the gap. The CDR3: CASSGARRQGEQYF. The CDR3, as DNA: TGTGCCAGCAGCGGGGCCAGACGACAAGGGGAGCAGTACTTC. Together with reference TRBV7-9 and TRBJ2-7, the CDR3 gives the full variable domain: DTGVSQNPRHKITKRGQNVTFRCDPISEHNRLYWYRQTLGQGPEFLTYFQNEAQLEKSRLLSDRFSAERPKGSFSTLEIQRTEQGDSAMYLCASSGARRQGEQYFGPGTRLTVT.

This clonotype has more than one count but fewer than ten. The chain combines TRBV2 with TRBJ2-1; TRBD2 matches 8 bases. CDR1 and CDR2 (germline): SNHLY, FYNNEI. Trimming took 3 bases from V and 4 from J; bases not matched to a gene: 5. CDR3 size: 15 residues. The CDR3 region has the DNA TGTGCCAGCAGTGACCAACTAGCGGATTACAATGAGCAGTTCTTC. Encoded protein: CASSDQLADYNEQFF.

This clonotype was seen more than once but under ten times. The chain carries TRBV4-3 and TRBJ1-5; 8 bases match TRBD1. The junction had 9 bases not matched to a gene; V was cut back by 4 bases and J by 7 bases. Looked up from germline, CDR1 is LGHNA and CDR2 is YSLEER. This CDR3 is built from 15 residues. CDR3 bases: TGCGCCAGCAGCCGAGACAGGGGAGGGGGGCAGCCCCAGCATTTT. This gives the protein CASSRDRGGGQPQHF.

The CDR3: CSPEDRGGEKLFF. In DNA form, the CDR3 reads TGCAGTCCCGAGGACAGGGGGGGTGAAAAACTGTTTTTT. The chain joins TRBV20-1 to TRBJ1-4; TRBD1 agrees at 10 bases. CDR3 length: 13 residues. After removal of 8 bases from V and 7 bases from J, the junction contained 7 bases not matched to a gene. Germline loops: CDR1 DFQATT, CDR2 SNEGSKA (reference sequence).